These 30 T cell receptor beta chains were all obtained from the same sample, sequenced in a study of shared clonotypes between healthy human individuals. It was CD45RO-negative cells, positively selected for CCR7, that made up naive CD8 cells, with terminally differentiated effector memory CD45RA+ cells excluded. The method was immunoSEQ multiplex PCR; TCRdb's version includes in-frame clones alone and lacks a portion of them. The data hold 2 million to 2.5 million clones, with 90% to 95% observed a single time. Sequencing was done on a sample of naive CD8+ T cells from PBMCs. Source of these receptors: a man younger than 30 in good health. Some clones in this sample may be carry-over from other donors' samples.

The CDR3 sequence: CASSPNLAYEQYF. The CDR3 DNA follows: TGTGCCAGCAGCCCCAATTTAGCCTACGAGCAGTACTTC. V and J are TRBV5-4 and TRBJ2-7; D gene uncertain. Germline CDR1 reads SGHNT; CDR2 reads YYREEE (reference sequence). The CDR3 runs 13 residues. Trimming stripped 4 bases from V and 2 bases from J, with 10 bases between. The full variable domain, its missing parts supplied by reference TRBV5-4 and TRBJ2-7, is ETGVTQSPTHLIKTRGQQVTLRCSSQSGHNTVSWYQQALGQGPQFIFQYYREEENGRGNFPPRFSGLQFPNYSSELNVNALELDDSALYLCASSPNLAYEQYFGPGTRLTVT.

V usage is TRBV7-9 and J usage is TRBJ1-4; no definite D call. The length of the CDR3 is 15 residues. Trimming stripped 2 bases from V and 0 bases from J, with 7 bases between. CDR1 and CDR2 (germline): SEHNR, FQNEAQ (reference sequence). CDR3 loop: CASSLSSATNEKLFF. Here the CDR3 DNA reads TGTGCCAGCAGCTTATCCTCAGCAACTAATGAAAAACTGTTTTTT.

This CDR3 reads CASIPLAGSSYEQYF. The DNA of the CDR3 is TGTGCCAGCATACCCCTGGCAGGGAGCTCCTACGAGCAGTACTTC. The chain employs TRBV2 and TRBJ2-7; the D call may be TRBD1 or TRBD2 (5 bases each). Germline V gives CDR1 SNHLY, CDR2 FYNNEI. This CDR3 spans 15 amino acids. With 7 bases removed from V and 0 bases from J, the gap between germline ends came to 16 bases.

This CDR3 reads CATRLADPYNEQFF. CDR3 nucleotides: TGTGCCACCCGACTAGCGGATCCCTACAATGAGCAGTTCTTC. The V and J genes are TRBV27 and TRBJ2-1; 9 positions agree with TRBD2. The germline CDR1 and CDR2 sequences are MNHEY and SMNVEV (reference sequence). V trimming: 10 bases; J trimming: 2 bases; junction bases outside the gene matches: 6. The CDR3 loop spans 14 amino acids.

The gene calls are TRBV7-6 and TRBJ2-1, with a weak D call TRBD2 (5 bases). This CDR3 has 15 residues. Germline V gene sequence: CDR1 SGHVS, CDR2 FNYEAQ. Trimming took off 0 bases at V and 7 bases at J, with 13 bases between the two ends. The CDR3 here is CASSLAGGLTNEQFF. The DNA for the CDR3 is TGTGCCAGCAGCTTAGCAGGCGGGCTCACGAATGAGCAGTTCTTC.

V is TRBV6-6 and J is TRBJ2-4; D is ambiguous. Germline CDR1 and CDR2: MNHNY and SVGAGI (reference sequence). The CDR3 totals 14 residues. Trimming took off 6 bases at V and 0 bases at J, with 9 bases between the two ends. As DNA, the CDR3 is TGTGCCAGCAGACACCCGGGAGCCAAAAACATTCAGTACTTC. It translates to CASRHPGAKNIQYF.

V and J are TRBV4-1 and TRBJ2-2; tentative D call: TRBD1 (6 bases). Germline V gene lookup returns CDR1 MGHRA and CDR2 YSYEKL. Between the trimmed V and J ends, which lost 3 bases and 1 base, there was a span of 6 bases. The CDR3 is 14 amino acids. In nucleotides, the CDR3 is TGCGCCAGCAGCCAGACAGGGAACACCGGGGAGCTGTTTTTT. It translates to CASSQTGNTGELFF.

The chain employs TRBV9 and TRBJ1-2; 7 nucleotides align to TRBD1. The CDR3 loop spans 16 amino acids. Per the germline V gene, CDR1 is SGDLS and CDR2 is YYNGEE. Germline trimming cut 7 bases from V and 4 bases from J; bases unmatched to any gene: 16. The CDR3 loop reads CASHPGQAGTVYGYTF. The CDR3 coding sequence is TGTGCCAGCCATCCGGGTCAAGCCGGGACAGTCTATGGCTACACCTTC.

V is TRBV6-5 and J is TRBJ2-1, with a possible D match to TRBD1 (5 bases). The germline CDR1 and CDR2 sequences are MNHEY and SVGAGI. This CDR3 contains 15 residues. The germline V and J ends were trimmed by 6 bases and 4 bases, with 16 bases remaining between them. The CDR3 nucleotides are TGTGCCAGCAGGTCGCTTCCTACAGGATACAATGAGCAGTTCTTC. Translating gives CASRSLPTGYNEQFF.

This rearrangement joins TRBV5-6 to TRBJ2-3; 7 positions agree with TRBD1. V gave up 2 bases and J gave up 4 bases; unmatched junction bases: 1. The CDR3 is 13 amino acids. Germline lookup yields CDR1 SGHDT and CDR2 YYEEEE. DNA for the CDR3: TGTGCCAGCAGCTTAAGGGGGCCAGATACGCAGTATTTT. This encodes CASSLRGPDTQYF.

CDR3: CASSLNRNEKLFF. Here the CDR3 DNA reads TGTGCCAGCAGTTTGAACAGGAATGAAAAACTGTTTTTT. This chain connects TRBV6-5 to TRBJ1-4, with D possibly TRBD1 on 5 matching bases. Trimming shortened V by 4 bases and J by 5 bases, and 8 bases separated the two germline ends. The CDR3 length is 13 residues. Germline CDR1 is MNHEY and CDR2 is SVGAGI.

This rearrangement joins TRBV5-5 to TRBJ2-7; 9 nucleotides align to TRBD1. Germline V gives CDR1 SGHKS, CDR2 YYEKEE (reference sequence). Germline trimming cut 9 bases from V and 6 bases from J; bases unmatched to any gene: 10. The CDR3 is made up of 13 amino acids. This CDR3 reads CATGTGRTLEQYF. CDR3 bases: TGTGCCACCGGGACAGGGCGCACCCTCGAGCAGTACTTC.

The CDR3 loop is CASSSNEVGTDTQYF. In DNA, the CDR3 is TGTGCCAGCAGCTCCAATGAGGTCGGCACAGATACGCAGTATTTT. This chain connects TRBV7-8 to TRBJ2-3; D is unresolved. Germline CDR1 SGHVS, CDR2 FQNEAQ. The CDR3 covers 15 residues. V lost 4 bases and J lost 1, with 12 bases in between.

The chain couples TRBV2 to TRBJ1-2, with 8 bases matching TRBD1. Germline V gene lookup returns CDR1 SNHLY and CDR2 FYNNEI. Trimming took 2 bases from V and 7 from J; bases not matched to a gene: 6. The CDR3 has 14 amino acids. The CDR3 spells CASSERTGYSGYTF. In DNA, the CDR3 is TGTGCCAGCAGTGAACGGACAGGGTATAGTGGCTACACCTTC.

The V and J genes are TRBV19 and TRBJ2-2, with D maybe TRBD1 (6 bases). The length of the CDR3 is 14 residues. V was pared by 4 bases and J by 3 bases, with 9 bases between. Per the germline V gene, CDR1 is LNHDA and CDR2 is SQIVND (reference sequence). CDR3 DNA sequence: TGTGCCAGTAGTAAGGACAGAGACACCGGGGAGCTGTTTTTT. Protein sequence: CASSKDRDTGELFF.

Only one count was recorded for this clone. V and J are TRBV11-2 and TRBJ2-1, with D possibly matching TRBD2 (7 bases). This CDR3 is built from 15 residues. The germline V gene has CDR1 SGHAT and CDR2 FQNNGV. V shed 4 bases and J shed 3 bases, with 13 bases lying between them. The CDR3 nucleotides read TGTGCCAGCAGCTCGGGGAGGGGGGGCTACAATGAGCAGTTCTTC. This translates into CASSSGRGGYNEQFF.

This chain links TRBV10-2 with TRBJ2-7; D unclear. The germline gives CDR1 WSHSY, CDR2 SAAADI. This CDR3 has 12 amino acids. With 8 bases removed from V and 2 bases from J, the gap between germline ends came to 10 bases. CDR3 protein: CASFAPPYEQYF. CDR3 coding DNA: TGCGCCAGCTTCGCCCCTCCCTACGAGCAGTACTTC.

The chain recombines TRBV2 with TRBJ2-1; D is unresolved. The V gene lost 2 bases and the J gene lost 2 bases, with 13 bases spanning the gap. Germline CDR1 SNHLY, CDR2 FYNNEI. CDR3 length: 16 amino acids. The CDR3 reads CASSEMGASTYNEQFF. CDR3 sequence (DNA): TGTGCCAGCAGTGAAATGGGCGCAAGTACCTACAATGAGCAGTTCTTC. Full variable domain (remainder filled in from reference TRBV2 and TRBJ2-1): EPEVTQTPSHQVTQMGQEVILRCVPISNHLYFYWYRQILGQKVEFLVSFYNNEISEKSEIFDDQFSVERPDGSNFTLKIRSTKLEDSAMYFCASSEMGASTYNEQFFGPGTRLTVL.

V is TRBV19 and J is TRBJ1-5, with 10 bases fitting TRBD1. The CDR3 contains 14 residues. The trim removed 6 bases at V and 5 bases at J, leaving 4 bases unmatched. Germline V lookup: CDR1 LNHDA, CDR2 SQIVND (reference sequence). CDR3 loop: CASSRTGGDQPQHF. The CDR3 bases are TGTGCCAGTAGCCGGACAGGGGGGGATCAGCCCCAGCATTTT.

V is TRBV4-2 and J is TRBJ1-5; D gene unclear. V was shortened by 2 bases and J by 5 bases, with 19 bases between the two germline ends. The CDR3 covers 17 residues. Germline V gene data show CDR1 as LGHNA and CDR2 as YNFKEQ. The CDR3 coding sequence is TGTGCCAGCAGCCAATCTCCCCTCGGGGAGATTGATCAGCCCCAGCATTTT. It yields the protein CASSQSPLGEIDQPQHF.

The J gene is TRBJ1-2, the V gene TRBV28; D is perhaps TRBD1 (5 bases). Per germline, CDR1 MDHEN and CDR2 SYDVKM. The CDR3 consists of 14 residues. V lost 4 bases and J lost 8, with 17 bases in between. Written as DNA, the CDR3 is TGTGCCAGCAGTTCGCCAGGGAGTTTTAACGGCTACACCTTC. The encoded protein is CASSSPGSFNGYTF.

The genes are TRBV27 and TRBJ2-7, with 14 bases identical to TRBD2. CDR1 and CDR2 (germline): MNHEY, SMNVEV (reference sequence). The V and J ends lost 1 base and 6 bases, in that order; junction bases with no gene match: 5. This CDR3 spans 16 amino acids. CDR3 amino acids: CASSLLGLAGVTEQYF. The CDR3 DNA sequence: TGTGCCAGCAGTTTATTGGGACTAGCGGGAGTTACCGAGCAGTACTTC.

The rearrangement uses TRBV27 and TRBJ2-7, with TRBD2 matching over 8 bases. The CDR3 length is 15 residues. The trim removed 2 bases at V and 3 bases at J, leaving 6 bases unmatched. The V gene's germline CDR1 is MNHEY and CDR2 SMNVEV (reference sequence). In DNA, the CDR3 is TGTGCCAGCAGTTTAATGGACGGGAGGGTCTACGAGCAGTACTTC. Its translation: CASSLMDGRVYEQYF.

CDR3 DNA sequence: TGTGCCGAAGGCCCCAACAGGGAAGGAAACACTGAAGCTTTCTTT. This gives the protein CAEGPNREGNTEAFF. V and J are TRBV5-8 and TRBJ1-1, with TRBD1 as a possible D gene (6 bases). The germline gives CDR1 SGHTS, CDR2 YDEGEE. CDR3 length: 15 residues. V was trimmed by 10 bases and J by 2 bases, leaving 21 bases between them. The entire variable domain, with the rest obtained from reference TRBV5-8 and TRBJ1-1, is as follows: EAGVTQSPTHLIKTRGQQATLRCSPISGHTSVYWYQQALGLGLQFLLWYDEGEERNRGNFPPRFSGRQFPNYSSELNVNALELEDSALYLCAEGPNREGNTEAFFGQGTRLTVV.

The chain links TRBV7-2 to TRBJ2-7, with 7 nucleotides matching TRBD2. The CDR3 is 14 residues long. Per the germline V gene, CDR1 is SGHTA and CDR2 is FQGNSA. The ends lost 5 bases at V and 7 bases at J; junction bases unmatched: 11. In nucleotides, the CDR3 is TGTGCCAGCAGCGTAGGACTGGGAGGGAGGGAGCAGTACTTC. Encoded protein: CASSVGLGGREQYF.

On this clone: Other DNA sequences within the sample encode an identical CDR3. The chain is built from TRBV9 and TRBJ2-1, with 7 bases that match TRBD1. Looked up from germline, CDR1 is SGDLS and CDR2 is YYNGEE. CDR3 length: 15 amino acids. Germline trimming cut 0 bases from V and 2 bases from J; bases unmatched to any gene: 2. In DNA, the CDR3 is TGTGCCAGCAGCGTAGGAGGGGGCCCCTACAATGAGCAGTTCTTC. It translates to CASSVGGGPYNEQFF.

V is TRBV28 and J is TRBJ1-5; D gene unclear. V was clipped by 11 bases and J by 6 bases, with 14 bases between them. The CDR3 has 12 amino acids. The germline V gene encodes CDR1 MDHEN and CDR2 SYDVKM. For the CDR3, the DNA is TGTGCCCCCTCGACGCCGGGTCAGCCCCAGCATTTT. Protein product: CAPSTPGQPQHF.

Here the CDR3 DNA reads TGCAGCGCCCTCGGACAGCAAAGAGCTAACTATGGCTACACCTTC. It codes for CSALGQQRANYGYTF. J is TRBJ1-2 and V is TRBV29-1, with D possibly being TRBD1 (6 bases). The V end was cut by 7 bases, the J end by 0 bases, with 18 bases between. The germline V gene encodes CDR1 SQVTM and CDR2 ANQGSEA. This CDR3 spans 15 amino acids.

This chain links TRBV14 with TRBJ2-7; weak D call: TRBD2 (5 bases). This CDR3 region has 13 residues. The ends were cut back, 4 bases at V and 1 base at J, with 8 bases in the middle. Germline CDR1 is SGHDN and CDR2 is FVKESK. The CDR3 coding sequence is TGTGCCAGCAGCCTACCGGGGTCCTACGAGCAGTACTTC. Residues: CASSLPGSYEQYF.

Details on this clone: Other DNA variants within this sample encode the same CDR3. This chain connects TRBV27 to TRBJ2-1; D is perhaps TRBD1 (6 bases). The length of the CDR3 is 15 residues. Between the trimmed V and J ends, which lost 3 bases and 0 bases, there was a span of 9 bases. Germline values: CDR1 MNHEY, CDR2 SMNVEV (reference sequence). The CDR3 region has the DNA TGTGCCAGCAGTTTCCGAGGGGGCTCCTACAATGAGCAGTTCTTC. Translation: CASSFRGGSYNEQFF.